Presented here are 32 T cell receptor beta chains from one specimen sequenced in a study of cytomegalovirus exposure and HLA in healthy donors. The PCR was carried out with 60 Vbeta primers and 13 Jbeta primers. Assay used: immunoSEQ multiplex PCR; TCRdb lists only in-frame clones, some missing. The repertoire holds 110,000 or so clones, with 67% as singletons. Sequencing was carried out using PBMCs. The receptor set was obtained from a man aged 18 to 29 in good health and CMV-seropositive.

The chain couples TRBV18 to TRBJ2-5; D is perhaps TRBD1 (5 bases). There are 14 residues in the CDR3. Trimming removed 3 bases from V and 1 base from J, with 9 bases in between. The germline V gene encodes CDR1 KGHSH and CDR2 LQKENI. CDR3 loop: CASSPRQLQETQYF. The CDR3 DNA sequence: TGTGCCAGCTCACCCCGACAGCTCCAAGAGACCCAGTACTTC.

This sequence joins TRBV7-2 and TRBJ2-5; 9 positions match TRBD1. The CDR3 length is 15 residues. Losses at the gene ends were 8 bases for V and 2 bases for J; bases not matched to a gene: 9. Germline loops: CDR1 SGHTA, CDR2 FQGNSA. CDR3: CASGRQGVQQETQYF. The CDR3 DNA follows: TGTGCCAGCGGCCGACAGGGGGTCCAGCAAGAGACCCAGTACTTC.

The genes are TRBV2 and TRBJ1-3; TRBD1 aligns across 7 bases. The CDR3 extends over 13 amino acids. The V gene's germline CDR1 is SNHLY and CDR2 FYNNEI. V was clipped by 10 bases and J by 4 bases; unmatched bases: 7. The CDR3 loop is CATATGSGNTIYF. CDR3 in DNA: TGTGCCACCGCGACAGGGTCGGGAAACACCATATATTTT.

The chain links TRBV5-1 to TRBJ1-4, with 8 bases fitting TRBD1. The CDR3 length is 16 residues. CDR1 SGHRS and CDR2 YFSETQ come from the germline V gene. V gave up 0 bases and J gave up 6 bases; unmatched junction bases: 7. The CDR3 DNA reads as TGCGCCAGCAGCTTGGTTAGACAGGGGCGGCATGAAAAACTGTTTTTT. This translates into CASSLVRQGRHEKLFF.

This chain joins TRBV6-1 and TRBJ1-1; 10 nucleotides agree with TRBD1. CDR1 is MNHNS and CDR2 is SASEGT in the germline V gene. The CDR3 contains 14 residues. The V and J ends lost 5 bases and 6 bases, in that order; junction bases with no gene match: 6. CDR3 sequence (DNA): TGTGCCAGCAGTAGACAGGGGGCTATGGCTGAAGCTTTCTTT. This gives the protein CASSRQGAMAEAFF.

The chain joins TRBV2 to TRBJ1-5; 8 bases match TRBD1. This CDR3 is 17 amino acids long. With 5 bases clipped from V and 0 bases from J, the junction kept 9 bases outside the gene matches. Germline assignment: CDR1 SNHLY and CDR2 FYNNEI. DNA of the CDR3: TGTGCCAGCAGTACCCGACAGGGGAGCGCTAGCAATCAGCCCCAGCATTTT. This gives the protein CASSTRQGSASNQPQHF.

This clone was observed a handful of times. The CDR3 here is CASSLGLAASYEQYF. The CDR3 coding sequence is TGTGCCAGCAGCTTGGGACTAGCGGCGTCCTACGAGCAGTACTTC. The rearrangement joins TRBV11-2 to TRBJ2-7, with 11 bases matching TRBD2. J gave up 1 base and V 3 bases, and 2 bases lay outside the gene matches. The CDR3 covers 15 residues. Looked up from germline, CDR1 is SGHAT and CDR2 is FQNNGV.

CDR3 sequence (DNA): TGTGCCAGCAGATGGGGGACAGGGGACTATGGCTACACCTTC. This translates into CASRWGTGDYGYTF. The chain recombines TRBV6-1 with TRBJ1-2; 10 bases are a match to TRBD1. Looked up from germline, CDR1 is MNHNS and CDR2 is SASEGT. Trimming at V came to 6 bases and at J to 3 bases, leaving 4 bases not matched to a gene. The CDR3 is made up of 14 amino acids.

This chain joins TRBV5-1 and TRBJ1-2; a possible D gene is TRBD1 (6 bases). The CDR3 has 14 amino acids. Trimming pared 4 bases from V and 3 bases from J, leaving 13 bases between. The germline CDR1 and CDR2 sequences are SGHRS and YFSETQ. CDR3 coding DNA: TGCGCCAGCAGCCGAAACAGGGCTGACTATGGCTACACCTTC. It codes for CASSRNRADYGYTF.

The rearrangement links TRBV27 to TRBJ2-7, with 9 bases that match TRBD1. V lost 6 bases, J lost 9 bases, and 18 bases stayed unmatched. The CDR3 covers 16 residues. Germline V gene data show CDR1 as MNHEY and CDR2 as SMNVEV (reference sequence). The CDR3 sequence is CASSQFSPGTGTGQYV. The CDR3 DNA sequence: TGTGCCAGCAGCCAATTTTCACCCGGGACAGGGACCGGGCAGTACGTC.

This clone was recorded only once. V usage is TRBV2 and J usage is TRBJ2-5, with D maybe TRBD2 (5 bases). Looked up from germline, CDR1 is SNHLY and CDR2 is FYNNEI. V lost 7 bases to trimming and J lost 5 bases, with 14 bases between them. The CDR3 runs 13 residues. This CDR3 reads CASTGLGVETQYF. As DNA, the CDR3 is TGTGCCAGCACCGGACTGGGAGTGGAGACCCAGTACTTC.

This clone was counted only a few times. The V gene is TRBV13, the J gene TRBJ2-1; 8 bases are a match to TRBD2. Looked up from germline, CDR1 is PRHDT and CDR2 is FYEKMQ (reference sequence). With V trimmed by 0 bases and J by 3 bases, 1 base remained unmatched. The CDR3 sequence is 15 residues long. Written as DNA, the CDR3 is TGTGCCAGCAGCTTAGGCGCGGGGGGCTACAATGAGCAGTTCTTC. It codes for CASSLGAGGYNEQFF.

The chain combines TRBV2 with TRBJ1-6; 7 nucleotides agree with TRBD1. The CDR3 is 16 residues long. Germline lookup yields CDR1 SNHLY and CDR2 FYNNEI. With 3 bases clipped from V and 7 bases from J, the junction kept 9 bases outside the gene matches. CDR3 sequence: CASSDDRAFSNSPLHF. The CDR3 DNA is TGTGCCAGCAGTGACGACAGGGCGTTCTCAAATTCACCCCTCCACTTT.

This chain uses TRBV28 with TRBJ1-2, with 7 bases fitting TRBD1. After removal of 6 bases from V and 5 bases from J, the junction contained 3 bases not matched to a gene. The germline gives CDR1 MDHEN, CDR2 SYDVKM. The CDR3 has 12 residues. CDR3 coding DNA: TGTGCCAGCAGATGGACAGGTTATGGCTACACCTTC. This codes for CASRWTGYGYTF.

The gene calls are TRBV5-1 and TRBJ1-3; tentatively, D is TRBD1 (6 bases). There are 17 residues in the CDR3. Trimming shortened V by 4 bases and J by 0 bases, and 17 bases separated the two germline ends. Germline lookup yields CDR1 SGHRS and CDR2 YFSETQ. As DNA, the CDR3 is TGCGCCAGCAGCCCACGGCGGGCGGACAGCTCTGGAAACACCATATATTTT. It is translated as CASSPRRADSSGNTIYF.

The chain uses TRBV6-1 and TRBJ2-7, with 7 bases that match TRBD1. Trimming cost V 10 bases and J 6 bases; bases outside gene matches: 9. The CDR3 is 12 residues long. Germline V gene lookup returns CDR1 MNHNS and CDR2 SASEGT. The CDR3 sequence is CATDRDNREQYV. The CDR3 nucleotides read TGTGCCACCGACAGGGACAATCGCGAGCAGTACGTC.

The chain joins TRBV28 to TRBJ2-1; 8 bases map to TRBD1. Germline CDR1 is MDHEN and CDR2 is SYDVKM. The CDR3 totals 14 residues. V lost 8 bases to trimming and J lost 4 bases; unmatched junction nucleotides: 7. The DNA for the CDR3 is TGTGCCAGCTTTAGACAGGGGTGGTACAATGAGCAGTTCTTC. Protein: CASFRQGWYNEQFF.

As DNA, the CDR3 is TGCGCCAGCAGCCAAGACGGAGCGGGCCATGGGGCCGGGGAGCTGTTTTTT. This codes for CASSQDGAGHGAGELFF. The chain recombines TRBV4-1 with TRBJ2-2, with D possibly matching TRBD2 (6 bases). V gave up 0 bases and J gave up 6 bases, with 17 bases separating them. This CDR3 has 17 residues. Germline-derived CDR1 and CDR2 are MGHRA and YSYEKL.

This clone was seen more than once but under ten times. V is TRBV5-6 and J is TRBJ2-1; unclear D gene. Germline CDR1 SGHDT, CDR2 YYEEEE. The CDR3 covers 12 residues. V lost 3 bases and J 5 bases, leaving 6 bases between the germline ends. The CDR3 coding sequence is TGTGCCAGCAGCTATAGAAACAATGAGCAGTTCTTC. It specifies CASSYRNNEQFF.

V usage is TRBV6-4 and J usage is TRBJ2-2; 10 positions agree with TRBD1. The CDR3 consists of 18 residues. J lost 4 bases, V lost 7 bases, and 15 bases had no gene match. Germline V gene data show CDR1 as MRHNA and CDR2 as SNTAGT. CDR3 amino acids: CASTPEPDRGYPTGELFF. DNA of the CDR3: TGTGCCAGCACCCCCGAACCGGACAGGGGGTACCCCACCGGGGAGCTGTTTTTT.

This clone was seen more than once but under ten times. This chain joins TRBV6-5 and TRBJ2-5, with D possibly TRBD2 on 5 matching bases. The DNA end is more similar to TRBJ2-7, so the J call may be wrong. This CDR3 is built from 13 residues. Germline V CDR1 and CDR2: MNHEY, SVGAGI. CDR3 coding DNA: TGTGCCAGCAGTCGCTCCCGGGACTACGAGCAGTACTTC. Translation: CASSRSRDYEQYF.

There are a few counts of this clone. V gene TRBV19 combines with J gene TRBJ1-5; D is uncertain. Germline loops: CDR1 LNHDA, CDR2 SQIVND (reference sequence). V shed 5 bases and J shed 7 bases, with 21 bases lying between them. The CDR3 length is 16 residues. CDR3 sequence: CASSLETYSFSQPQHF. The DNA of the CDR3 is TGTGCCAGTAGTCTCGAGACCTACAGTTTCAGCCAGCCCCAGCATTTT.

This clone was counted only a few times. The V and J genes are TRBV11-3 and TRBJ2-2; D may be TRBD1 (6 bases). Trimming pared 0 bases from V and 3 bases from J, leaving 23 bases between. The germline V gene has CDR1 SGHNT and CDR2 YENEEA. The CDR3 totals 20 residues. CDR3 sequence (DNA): TGTGCCAGCAGCTTAGACTCACCCCCTCAGCCCAGGGGAGACACCGGGGAGCTGTTTTTT. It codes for CASSLDSPPQPRGDTGELFF.

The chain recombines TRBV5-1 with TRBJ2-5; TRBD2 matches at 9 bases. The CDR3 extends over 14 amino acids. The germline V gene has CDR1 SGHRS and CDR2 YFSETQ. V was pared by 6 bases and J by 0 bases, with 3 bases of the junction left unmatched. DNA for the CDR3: TGCGCCAGCATCGCGGGGGGGGACCAAGAGACCCAGTACTTC. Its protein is CASIAGGDQETQYF.

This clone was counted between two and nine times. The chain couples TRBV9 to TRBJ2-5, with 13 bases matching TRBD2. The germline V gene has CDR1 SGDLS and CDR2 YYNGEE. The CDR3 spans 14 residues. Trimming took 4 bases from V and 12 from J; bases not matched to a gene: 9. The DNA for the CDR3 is TGTGCCAGCAGCCCCAGGACTAGCGGGGGCGAAGAGTACTTC. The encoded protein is CASSPRTSGGEEYF.

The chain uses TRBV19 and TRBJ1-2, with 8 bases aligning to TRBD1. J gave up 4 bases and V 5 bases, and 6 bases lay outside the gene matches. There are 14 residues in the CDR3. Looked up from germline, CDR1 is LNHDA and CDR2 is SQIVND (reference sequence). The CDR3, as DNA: TGTGCCAGTAGTGCCGACAGGGGCGGCTATGGCTACACCTTC. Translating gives CASSADRGGYGYTF.

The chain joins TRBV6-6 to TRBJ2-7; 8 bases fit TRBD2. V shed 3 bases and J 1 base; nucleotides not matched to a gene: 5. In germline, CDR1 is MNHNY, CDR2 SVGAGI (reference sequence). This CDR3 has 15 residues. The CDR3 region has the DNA TGTGCCAGCAGTTATGACGGGACTAGGTCCTACGAGCAGTACGTC. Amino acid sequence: CASSYDGTRSYEQYV.

CDR3 nucleotide sequence: TGTGCCAGCAGCACCATCAGGGGGACCGGGGAGCTGTTTTTT. This sequence encodes CASSTIRGTGELFF. This chain joins TRBV11-2 and TRBJ2-2, with TRBD1 identical over 7 bases. Trimming at V came to 5 bases and at J to 5 bases, leaving 5 bases not matched to a gene. Germline lookup yields CDR1 SGHAT and CDR2 FQNNGV. The CDR3 totals 14 residues. Variable domain in full (rest from reference TRBV11-2 and TRBJ2-2): EAGVAQSPRYKIIEKRQSVAFWCNPISGHATLYWYQQILGQGPKLLIQFQNNGVVDDSQLPKDRFSAERLKGVDSTLKIQPAKLEDSAVYLCASSTIRGTGELFFGEGSRLTVL.

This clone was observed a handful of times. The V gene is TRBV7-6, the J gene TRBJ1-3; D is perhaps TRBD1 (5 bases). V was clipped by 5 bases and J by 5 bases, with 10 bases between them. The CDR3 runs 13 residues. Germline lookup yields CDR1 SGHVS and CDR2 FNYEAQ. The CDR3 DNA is TGTGCCAGCAGCCCCTCGGACAGAAACACCATATATTTT. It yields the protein CASSPSDRNTIYF. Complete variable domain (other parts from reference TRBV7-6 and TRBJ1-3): GAGVSQSPRYKVTKRGQDVALRCDPISGHVSLYWYRQALGQGPEFLTYFNYEAQQDKSGLPNDRFSAERPEGSISTLTIQRTEQRDSAMYRCASSPSDRNTIYFGEGSWLTVV.

CDR3 sequence reads: CASSLDGGTQYF. CDR3 in DNA: TGTGCCAGCAGCTTAGACGGGGGTACGCAGTATTTT. V gene TRBV7-8 combines with J gene TRBJ2-3; TRBD2 might be the D (6 bases). Germline lookup yields CDR1 SGHVS and CDR2 FQNEAQ. The germline V and J ends were trimmed by 1 base and 8 bases, with 7 bases remaining between them. This CDR3 comprises 12 residues.

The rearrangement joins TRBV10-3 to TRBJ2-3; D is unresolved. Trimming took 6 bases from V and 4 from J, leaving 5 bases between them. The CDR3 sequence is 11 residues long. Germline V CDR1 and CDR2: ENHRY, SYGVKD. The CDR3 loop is CAISQADTQYF. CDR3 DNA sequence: TGTGCCATCAGCCAGGCAGATACGCAGTATTTT.

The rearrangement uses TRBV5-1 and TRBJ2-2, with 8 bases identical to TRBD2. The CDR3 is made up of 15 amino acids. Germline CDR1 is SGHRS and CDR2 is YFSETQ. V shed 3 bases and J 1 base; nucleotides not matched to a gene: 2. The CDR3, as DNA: TGCGCCAGCAGCTCTCGGGGGGGGAACACCGGGGAGCTGTTTTTT. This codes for CASSSRGGNTGELFF.